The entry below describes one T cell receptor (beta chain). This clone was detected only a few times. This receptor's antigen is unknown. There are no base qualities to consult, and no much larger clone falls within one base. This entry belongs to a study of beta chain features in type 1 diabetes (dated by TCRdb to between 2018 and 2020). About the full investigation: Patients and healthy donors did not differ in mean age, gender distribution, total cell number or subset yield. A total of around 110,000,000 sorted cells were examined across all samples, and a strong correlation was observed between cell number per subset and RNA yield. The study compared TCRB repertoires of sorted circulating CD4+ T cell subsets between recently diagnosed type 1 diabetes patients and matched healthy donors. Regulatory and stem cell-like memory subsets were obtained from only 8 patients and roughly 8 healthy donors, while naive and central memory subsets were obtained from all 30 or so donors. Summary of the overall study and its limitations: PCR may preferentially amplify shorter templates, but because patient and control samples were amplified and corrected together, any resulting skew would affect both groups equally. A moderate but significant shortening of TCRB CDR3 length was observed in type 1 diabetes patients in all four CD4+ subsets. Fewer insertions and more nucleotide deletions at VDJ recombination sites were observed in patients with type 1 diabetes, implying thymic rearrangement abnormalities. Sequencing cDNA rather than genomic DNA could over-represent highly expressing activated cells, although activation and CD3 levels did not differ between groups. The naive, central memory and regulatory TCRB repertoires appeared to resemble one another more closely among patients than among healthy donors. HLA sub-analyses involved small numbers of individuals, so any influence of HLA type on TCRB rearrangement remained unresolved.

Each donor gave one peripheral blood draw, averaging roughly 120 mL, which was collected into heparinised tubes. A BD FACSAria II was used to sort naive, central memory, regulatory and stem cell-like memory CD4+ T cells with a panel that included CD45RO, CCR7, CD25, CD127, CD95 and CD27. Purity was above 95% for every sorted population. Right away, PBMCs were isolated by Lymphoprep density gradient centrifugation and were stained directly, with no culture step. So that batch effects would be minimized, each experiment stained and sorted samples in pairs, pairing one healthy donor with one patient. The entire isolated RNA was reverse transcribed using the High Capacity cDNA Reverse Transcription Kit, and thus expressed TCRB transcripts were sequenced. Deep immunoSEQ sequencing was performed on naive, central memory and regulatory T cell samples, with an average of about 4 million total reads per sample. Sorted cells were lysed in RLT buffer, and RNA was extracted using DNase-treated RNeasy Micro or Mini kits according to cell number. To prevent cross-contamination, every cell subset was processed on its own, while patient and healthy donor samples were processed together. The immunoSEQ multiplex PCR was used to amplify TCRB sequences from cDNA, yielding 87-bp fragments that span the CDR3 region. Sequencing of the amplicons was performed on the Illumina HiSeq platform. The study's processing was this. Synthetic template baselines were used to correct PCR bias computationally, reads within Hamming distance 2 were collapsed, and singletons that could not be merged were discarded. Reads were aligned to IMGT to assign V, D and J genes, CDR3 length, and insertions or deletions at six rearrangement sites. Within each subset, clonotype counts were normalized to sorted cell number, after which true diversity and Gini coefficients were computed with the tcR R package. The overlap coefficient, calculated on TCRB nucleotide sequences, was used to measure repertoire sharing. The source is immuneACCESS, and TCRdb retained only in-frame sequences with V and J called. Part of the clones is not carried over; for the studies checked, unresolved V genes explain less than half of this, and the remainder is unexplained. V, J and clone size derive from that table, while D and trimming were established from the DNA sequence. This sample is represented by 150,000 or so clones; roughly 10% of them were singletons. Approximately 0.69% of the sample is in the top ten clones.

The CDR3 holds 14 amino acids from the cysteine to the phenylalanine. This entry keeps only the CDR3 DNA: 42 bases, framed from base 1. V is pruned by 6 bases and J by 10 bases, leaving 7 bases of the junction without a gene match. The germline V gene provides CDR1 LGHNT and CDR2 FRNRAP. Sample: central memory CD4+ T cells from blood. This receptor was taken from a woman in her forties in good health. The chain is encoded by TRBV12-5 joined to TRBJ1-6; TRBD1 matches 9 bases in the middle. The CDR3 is CASGRGQGPSPLHF. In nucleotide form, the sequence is TGTGCTAGTGGCCGGGGACAGGGTCCGTCACCCCTCCACTTT.